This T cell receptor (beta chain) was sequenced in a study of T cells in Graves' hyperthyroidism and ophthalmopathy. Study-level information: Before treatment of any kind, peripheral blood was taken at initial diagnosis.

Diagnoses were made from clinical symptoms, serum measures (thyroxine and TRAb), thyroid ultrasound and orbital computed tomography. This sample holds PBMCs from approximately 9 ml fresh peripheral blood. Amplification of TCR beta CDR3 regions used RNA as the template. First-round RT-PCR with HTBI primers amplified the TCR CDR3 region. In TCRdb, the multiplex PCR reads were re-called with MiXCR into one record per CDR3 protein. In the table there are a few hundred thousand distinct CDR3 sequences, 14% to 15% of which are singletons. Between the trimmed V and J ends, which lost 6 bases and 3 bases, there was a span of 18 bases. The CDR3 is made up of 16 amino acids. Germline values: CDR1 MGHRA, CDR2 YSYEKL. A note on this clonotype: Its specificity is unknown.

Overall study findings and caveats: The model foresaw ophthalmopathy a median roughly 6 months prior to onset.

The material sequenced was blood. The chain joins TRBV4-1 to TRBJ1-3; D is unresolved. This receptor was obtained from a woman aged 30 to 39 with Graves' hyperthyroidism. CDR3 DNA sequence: TGCGCCAGCAGTACGTATTTTGCTGGTCGTGGAAACACCATATATTTT. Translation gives CASSTYFAGRGNTIYF.